This T cell receptor gamma chain was found in a study of Vδ1+ human thymocytes. Purity of the sorted Vdelta1+ thymocytes ranged from 98% to 99.6%. J lost 8 bases, V lost 0 bases, and 1 base had no gene match. This CDR3 has 11 amino acids. Germline V lookup: CDR1 EGSNGY, CDR2 YDSYNSKV. By its share, this clone is medium-sized. Its antigen is currently unknown. Other nucleotide sequences in the sample specify the same CDR3. Study-level points and caveats: Unlike peripheral blood Vdelta1+ controls, thymic delta-chain sequences included about 20% Vdelta2 and few Vdelta3. Thymic TRG and TRD repertoires appeared highly polyclonal, with Gaussian CDR3 length distributions.

The template was reverse-transcribed extracted RNA. The CDR3 regions were amplified by multiplex PCR from V-gene primers to a constant-region primer. TCRdb fed the multiplex PCR reads to CATT. The sample has 25,000 to 35,000 gamma-chain clones; roughly 20% are singletons. Sequencing used Vdelta1+ gamma-delta thymocytes from the thymus. Noted subset: FACS-sorted CD3+ TCRalphabeta- TCRVdelta1+ TCRVdelta2- thymocytes. The V gene is TRGV2, the J gene TRGJ1 or TRGJ2. The sequence was collected from a boy in the first two years of life who had congenital heart surgery. The CDR3: CATWDGNKKLF. The CDR3 DNA follows: TGTGCCACCTGGGACGGGAATAAGAAACTCTTT.